This record covers a single T cell receptor beta chain. This entry belongs to a study of T cell changes during pregnancy in multiple sclerosis. Germline V CDR1 and CDR2: MNHNY, SVGAGI (reference sequence). CDR3 length: 15 amino acids. Deletions cut 7 bases from V and 5 bases from J, with 18 bases between. Libraries were prepared by immunoSEQ multiplex PCR; TCRdb keeps only in-frame clonotypes and omits some of them. The sample holds 85,000 to 90,000 clones; roughly 90% are singletons and the top ten take roughly 1.9%. Material: peripheral blood, obtained in the first trimester of pregnancy. The rearrangement uses TRBV6-6 and TRBJ2-1; a weak D match, TRBD2 (6 bases). The receptor comes from a female donor in good health, enrolled as a control in a pregnancy study. Here the CDR3 DNA reads TGTGCCAGCACCGAGCGGGCCCATGGTAACAATGAGCAGTTCTTC. Amino acid sequence: CASTERAHGNNEQFF.